This T cell receptor beta chain was found in a study of monozygotic twins with inflammatory bowel disease. Per TCR library, roughly 3,600 ng of total RNA was used. UMIs that included a 6-nucleotide sample barcode were added by template switching, which took place during cDNA synthesis. TCRdb reprocessed the 5' RACE reads and keeps a single row for each CDR3 protein, giving no DNA. There are 160,000 or so distinct CDR3 sequences in the sample, with roughly 2.4% held by the top ten. From whole blood, total RNA was isolated without any sorting of T cells. Germline-derived CDR1 and CDR2 are MNHNS and SASEGT. This CDR3 is 14 amino acids long.

The rearrangement joins TRBV6-1 to TRBJ1-2. Sequences were obtained from blood. The receptor was derived from a human donor with ulcerative colitis or Crohn's disease, or a healthy co-twin of an affected twin (not recorded which). The CDR3 protein is CASSVLRGGDGYTF.